A selection of T cell receptor beta chains follows, all from one sample in a study of blood T cell repertoires in COVID-19. TCRdb's table, derived via immunoSEQ multiplex PCR, lists solely in-frame clones and lacks some. The table records 230,000 or so clones, approximately 88% of them present only once. The specimen sequenced was PBMCs or T cells enriched from blood (not recorded which). Receptors originate from a woman aged 40 to 50 with acute COVID-19. The CDR3 runs from the conserved cysteine through the conserved F or W. The D gene is left open where the match is weak. Clone size is shown for a subset of rows, as once, few, many or a class of expanded clone.

CDR3aa | CDR3nt | d_gene | j_gene | abundance | v_gene
CASSLRLAGVETQYF | TGTGCCAGCAGTCTCCGACTAGCGGGAGTGGAGACCCAGTACTTC | TRBD2 | TRBJ2-5 | . | TRBV6-5
CASSLALGSGQETQYF | TGTGCCAGCAGCTTAGCGCTGGGCTCGGGGCAAGAGACCCAGTACTTC | . | TRBJ2-5 | . | TRBV7-2
CASSQFRGAGTDTEAFF | TGTGCCAGCAGCCAATTCAGGGGCGCAGGGACGGACACTGAAGCTTTCTTT | . | TRBJ1-1 | . | TRBV3-1/TRBV3-2
CATSQGAENIQYF | TGTGCCACCTCCCAAGGGGCGGAGAACATTCAGTACTTC | . | TRBJ2-4 | once | TRBV7-2
CASSPFPDSGYEQYF | TGTGCCAGCTCCCCTTTCCCGGACAGCGGCTACGAGCAGTACTTC | . | TRBJ2-7 | . | TRBV7-2
CASSLGQGVANYGYTF | TGTGCCAGTAGCCTTGGACAGGGCGTAGCTAACTATGGCTACACCTTC | TRBD1 | TRBJ1-2 | once | TRBV19
CASSPMAGQGNTEAFF | TGTGCCAGCAGCCCGATGGCGGGACAGGGGAACACTGAAGCTTTCTTT | TRBD1 | TRBJ1-1 | . | TRBV5-8
CASRGQANSGNTIYF | TGTGCCAGTAGGGGACAGGCGAACTCTGGAAACACCATATATTTT | TRBD1 | TRBJ1-3 | . | TRBV19
CASSPVPVSNTEAFF | TGTGCCAGCAGTCCAGTCCCCGTTTCGAACACTGAAGCTTTCTTT | . | TRBJ1-1 | . | TRBV3-1/TRBV3-2
CASSPRGTVKETQYF | TGTGCCAGCAGCCCGAGGGGGACAGTCAAAGAGACCCAGTACTTC | TRBD1 | TRBJ2-5 | . | TRBV9
CASSLTGPGNTIYF | TGTGCCAGCAGCCTGACAGGGCCTGGAAACACCATATATTTT | TRBD1 | TRBJ1-3 | . | TRBV11-3
CASTPPGTDTQYF | TGTGCCAGCACACCCCCGGGGACAGATACGCAGTATTTT | . | TRBJ2-3 | once | TRBV6-5
CASSQDSREQYF | TGTGCCAGCAGCCAAGATAGCCGCGAGCAGTACTTC | . | TRBJ2-7 | . | TRBV4-2
CASSLQVYGYTF | TGTGCCAGCAGCTTGCAGGTTTATGGCTACACCTTC | . | TRBJ1-2 | . | TRBV7-2